The clone carrying this TCR beta chain was observed a single time. The antigen remains undetermined. The data belong to a study of lymphopenia after photon versus proton radiotherapy. Study-level results: Authors raise, but do not show, better survival with proton therapy. A bigger post-nadir fall in TCR diversity correlated inversely with survival time in deceased patients. After lymphocyte nadir, photon-treated repertoires showed oligoclonal expansion, especially CD8+ Temra.

The CDR3 extends over 14 amino acids. V lost 2 bases, J lost 1 base, and 1 base stayed unmatched. CDR1 is SGHTA and CDR2 is FQGNSA in the germline V gene. Profiling relied on immunoSEQ multiplex PCR, and the TCRdb table lists in-frame clones only, not all of them. The sample has about 22,000 clones; approximately 90% are singletons. This chain uses TRBV7-2 with TRBJ1-1, with 7 bases matching TRBD1. This material consisted of peripheral blood, taken from a patient treated with proton-based radiotherapy. The TCR was taken from a man older than 75 with esophageal cancer. DNA for the CDR3: TGTGCCAGCAGCTTACACAGGGGGAACACTGAAGCTTTCTTT. Translating gives CASSLHRGNTEAFF.